Below, 27 T cell receptor beta chains from the same sample are listed, as sequenced in a study of post-analysis software for immune sequencing data (dated by TCRdb to between 2015 and 2017). Summary of the overall study and its limitations: Patients showed significantly higher frequencies than controls for a handful of TRBV segments, among them TRBV5-6, TRBV5-1 and TRBV20-1.

No antigen is known for these receptors. The receptor library was made with PCR. Sequenced on an Illumina HiSeq 2500. To reduce PCR and sequencing biases, unique molecular identifiers were built into the TCR beta cDNA libraries. Clones were called with MiXCR by TCRdb after fastp trimmed the public reads at Q25, and only in-frame beta chains were retained. For every CDR3 protein sequence, its rows merge into one entry that carries the most common genes and DNA. This sample is represented by 380,000 or so distinct CDR3 sequences; roughly 30% of them were singletons. The ten largest clones represent 10% to 15% of the sample. The sequenced sample was blood. These receptor sequences come from a girl aged 10 to 17 with multiple sclerosis.

The V call is TRBV7-9, the J call TRBJ2-1, with a tentative D call TRBD2 (6 bases). Deletions cut 2 bases from V and 8 bases from J, with 7 bases between. The CDR3 contains 12 residues. CDR1 is SEHNR and CDR2 is FQNEAQ in the germline V gene (reference sequence). CDR3 loop: CASSLSSDEQFF. The CDR3 nucleotides read TGTGCCAGCAGCTTATCTAGCGATGAGCAGTTCTTC.

This chain connects TRBV2 to TRBJ2-7, with D possibly being TRBD1 or TRBD2 (5 bases each). The CDR3 runs to 11 residues. The germline gives CDR1 SNHLY, CDR2 FYNNEI. V was shortened by 10 bases and J by 4 bases, with 11 bases between the two germline ends. This chain's CDR3 is CATLEGYEQYF. CDR3 nucleotide sequence: TGTGCCACCCTTGAGGGGTACGAGCAGTACTTC.

This rearrangement joins TRBV9 to TRBJ2-1, with D possibly matching TRBD2 (7 bases). The CDR3 runs 15 residues. Germline loops: CDR1 SGDLS, CDR2 YYNGEE. The V end was cut by 4 bases, the J end by 4 bases, with 15 bases between. The CDR3 DNA reads as TGTGCCAGCAGCTTCAGCGGGGACACTTACAATGAGCAGTTCTTC. Amino acid sequence: CASSFSGDTYNEQFF.

This clonotype came up a few times. The rearrangement uses TRBV12-3 or TRBV12-4 and TRBJ2-1, with a possible D match to TRBD2 (5 bases). V was trimmed by 6 bases and J by 4 bases, leaving 13 bases between them. The CDR3 is 14 amino acids. The CDR3 is CASRFGGPYNEQFF. The CDR3 nucleotides are TGTGCCAGCAGATTTGGCGGGCCTTACAATGAGCAGTTCTTC.

The chain couples TRBV12-3 or TRBV12-4 to TRBJ2-1; 10 bases are a match to TRBD2. Trimming removed 4 bases from V and 7 bases from J; junction bases left unmatched: 7. CDR3 length: 15 amino acids. The chain's CDR3 is CASSSDSGGHNEQFF. The CDR3, as DNA: TGTGCCAGCAGTTCAGATAGCGGGGGGCATAATGAGCAGTTCTTC.

The chain couples TRBV18 to TRBJ1-6; 8 bases are shared with TRBD1. This CDR3 has 14 amino acids. The germline V gene has CDR1 KGHSH and CDR2 LQKENI. After removal of 6 bases from V and 10 bases from J, the junction contained 8 bases not matched to a gene. CDR3 protein: CASSLGQGYSPLHF. The DNA for the CDR3 is TGTGCCAGCTCCCTCGGACAGGGTTACTCACCCCTCCACTTT.

This chain links TRBV7-2 with TRBJ2-7; TRBD1 agrees at 10 bases. V was clipped by 2 bases and J by 7 bases; unmatched bases: 8. CDR1 and CDR2 from the germline V gene are SGHTA and FQGNSA. There are 15 residues in the CDR3. CDR3 sequence: CASSLMGQGSNEQYF. CDR3 in DNA: TGTGCCAGCAGCTTAATGGGACAGGGGTCGAATGAGCAGTACTTC.

This chain joins TRBV5-1 and TRBJ2-5; D is unclear. The length of the CDR3 is 14 residues. Per germline, CDR1 SGHRS and CDR2 YFSETQ. V shed 0 bases and J shed 6 bases, with 12 bases lying between them. This CDR3 is CASSLAEVGQTQYF. CDR3 nucleotide sequence: TGCGCCAGCAGCTTGGCCGAGGTCGGGCAGACCCAGTACTTC.

This chain joins TRBV5-1 and TRBJ2-3; perhaps TRBD1 as D (6 bases). CDR1 and CDR2 (germline): SGHRS, YFSETQ. Trimming left V 0 bases short and J 5 bases short, with 16 bases between. The CDR3 is 16 amino acids. The CDR3 is CASSLDWGLGGDTQYF. The CDR3 DNA reads as TGCGCCAGCAGCTTGGACTGGGGGCTAGGTGGAGATACGCAGTATTTT.

The CDR3 sequence: CASSLLRTGSDEQFF. The DNA of the CDR3 is TGTGCCAGCAGTTTGCTCCGAACGGGGAGCGATGAGCAGTTCTTC. The rearrangement joins TRBV12-3 or TRBV12-4 to TRBJ2-1; a weak D match, TRBD2 (5 bases). Deletions cut 3 bases from V and 8 bases from J, with 17 bases between. This CDR3 contains 15 residues.

This clonotype was counted once. The genes are TRBV11-2 and TRBJ1-1, with 7 bases lining up with TRBD1. CDR3 size: 17 residues. The V gene's germline CDR1 is SGHAT and CDR2 FQNNGV. V trimming: 2 bases; J trimming: 3 bases; junction bases outside the gene matches: 12. The CDR3 spells CASSLSPKGAGDTEAFF. In nucleotides, the CDR3 is TGTGCCAGCAGCTTATCTCCGAAGGGGGCGGGAGACACTGAAGCTTTCTTT.

This clonotype was counted a few times. The chain recombines TRBV6-5 with TRBJ1-6; 10 bases line up with TRBD1. Germline lookup yields CDR1 MNHEY and CDR2 SVGAGI. With V trimmed by 2 bases and J by 11 bases, 9 bases remained unmatched. This CDR3 comprises 16 residues. This CDR3 reads CASSYHGTGEGTPLHF. The CDR3 DNA reads as TGTGCCAGCAGTTACCACGGGACAGGGGAGGGGACACCCCTCCACTTT.

This clonotype turned up a few times. The gene calls are TRBV12-3 or TRBV12-4 and TRBJ1-1; TRBD1 is a possible D gene (6 bases). This CDR3 is built from 13 residues. Trimming took off 6 bases at V and 6 bases at J, with 14 bases between the two ends. CDR3 amino acids: CASSRNNRAEAFF. CDR3 nucleotide sequence: TGTGCCAGCAGCCGAAATAACAGGGCTGAAGCTTTCTTT.

This clonotype was counted between two and nine times. The rearrangement joins TRBV20-1 to TRBJ1-6, with 10 bases aligning to TRBD1. The CDR3 length is 15 residues. The ends lost 3 bases at V and 6 bases at J; junction bases unmatched: 5. Germline CDR1 DFQATT, CDR2 SNEGSKA (reference sequence). As DNA, the CDR3 is TGCAGTGCTAGGGGCGGGACAGGGGTTAATTCACCCCTCCACTTT. Residues: CSARGGTGVNSPLHF.

This chain connects TRBV7-3 to TRBJ2-7, with 9 nucleotides matching TRBD1. This CDR3 spans 13 amino acids. V lost 5 bases to trimming and J lost 7 bases; unmatched junction nucleotides: 6. The germline V gene encodes CDR1 SGHTA and CDR2 FQGTGA. The CDR3 region has the DNA TGTGCCAGCAGCGCCCGGACAGGGGAGGAGCAGTACTTC. It yields the protein CASSARTGEEQYF.

The J gene is TRBJ1-1, the V gene TRBV7-2; 7 nucleotides agree with TRBD1. Germline V CDR1 and CDR2: SGHTA, FQGNSA. The CDR3 consists of 13 residues. Losses at the gene ends were 3 bases for V and 8 bases for J; bases not matched to a gene: 6. The CDR3: CASSFTGVPEAFF. The CDR3 nucleotides are TGTGCCAGCAGCTTTACAGGGGTACCCGAAGCTTTCTTT. The variable domain in full, completed from reference TRBV7-2 and TRBJ1-1, reads GAGVSQSPSNKVTEKGKDVELRCDPISGHTALYWYRQSLGQGLEFLIYFQGNSAPDKSGLPSDRFSAERTGGSVSTLTIQRTQQEDSAVYLCASSFTGVPEAFFGQGTRLTVV.

This clonotype has only a few counts. The chain combines TRBV6-1 with TRBJ1-2; D is possibly TRBD1 (5 bases). The CDR3 length is 17 residues. Germline V gene data show CDR1 as MNHNS and CDR2 as SASEGT. V was shortened by 4 bases and J by 0 bases, with 18 bases between the two germline ends. The CDR3 DNA reads as TGTGCCAGCAGTGGAATCGACGGGGCCCTAGCTAACTATGGCTACACCTTC. Its translation: CASSGIDGALANYGYTF.

The sample holds a few counts of this clonotype. The chain joins TRBV27 to TRBJ2-7; D not certain. Germline V gives CDR1 MNHEY, CDR2 SMNVEV (reference sequence). Trimming stripped 4 bases from V and 8 bases from J, with 18 bases between. The CDR3 runs to 14 residues. Here the CDR3 reads CASSSIPGPLKQYF. In DNA form, the CDR3 reads TGTGCCAGCAGTTCCATTCCGGGTCCGCTCAAGCAGTACTTC.

This clonotype was seen more than once but under ten times. The V gene is TRBV6-2 or TRBV6-3, the J gene TRBJ2-3; D gene uncertain. Looked up from germline, CDR1 is MNHEY and CDR2 is SVGEGT. The V end was cut by 5 bases, the J end by 6 bases, with 6 bases between. This CDR3 region has 11 residues. DNA of the CDR3: TGTGCCAGCAGTATTCTGGATACGCAGTATTTT. Residues: CASSILDTQYF.

This clonotype was counted a few times. V gene TRBV9 combines with J gene TRBJ2-3, with D unclear. Trimming shortened V by 0 bases and J by 1 base, and 3 bases separated the two germline ends. The germline gives CDR1 SGDLS, CDR2 YYNGEE. This CDR3 has 13 residues. This CDR3 is CASSVARTDTQYF. DNA of the CDR3: TGTGCCAGCAGCGTAGCCCGCACAGATACGCAGTATTTT.

This chain links TRBV10-3 with TRBJ2-7; TRBD1 matches 11 bases. The CDR3 is 16 amino acids. The V and J ends lost 4 bases and 1 base, in that order; junction bases with no gene match: 6. Per germline, CDR1 ENHRY and CDR2 SYGVKD. CDR3: CAISVGGTGGSYEQYF. The DNA for the CDR3 is TGTGCCATCAGTGTTGGTGGGACAGGGGGATCCTACGAGCAGTACTTC.

The chain links TRBV12-3 or TRBV12-4 to TRBJ2-1; D is undetermined. The CDR3 runs to 16 residues. Trimming took off 3 bases at V and 0 bases at J, with 12 bases between the two ends. The CDR3 DNA reads as TGTGCCAGCAGTTTTCTGGTGGGCGACTCCTACAATGAGCAGTTCTTC. Its protein is CASSFLVGDSYNEQFF.

Concerning this clonotype: Germline is not matched at one junction end, which may reflect a read error. The CDR3 loop is CVSSYGAASQEYF. CDR3 DNA: TGTGTCAGCAGTTACGGGGCAGCATCCCAGGAGTACTTC. The rearrangement joins TRBV6-2 or TRBV6-3 to TRBJ2-5; D might be TRBD1 or TRBD2, each matching 5 bases. This CDR3 contains 13 residues. Germline lookup yields CDR1 MNHEY and CDR2 SVGEGT.

This clonotype was seen a handful of times. The chain combines TRBV12-3 or TRBV12-4 with TRBJ2-2, with D possibly TRBD1 on 6 matching bases. V gave up 8 bases and J gave up 3 bases, with 13 bases separating them. The CDR3 extends over 14 amino acids. The CDR3 spells CASLLGAYTGELFF. In nucleotides, the CDR3 is TGTGCCAGCCTTTTGGGGGCGTACACCGGGGAGCTGTTTTTT.

In this sample, this clonotype turned up a few times. The chain joins TRBV5-1 to TRBJ2-7; 10 bases map to TRBD2. Germline V gene lookup returns CDR1 SGHRS and CDR2 YFSETQ. Germline trimming cut 3 bases from V and 2 bases from J; bases unmatched to any gene: 5. The CDR3 is 15 amino acids. CDR3 coding DNA: TGCGCCAGCAGCTCCGTAGCGGGGGGAGCCTACGAGCAGTACTTC. Protein product: CASSSVAGGAYEQYF.

The chain is built from TRBV20-1 and TRBJ2-1, with 9 bases identical to TRBD1. Losses at the gene ends were 3 bases for V and 4 bases for J; bases not matched to a gene: 7. The germline V gene has CDR1 DFQATT and CDR2 SNEGSKA (reference sequence). The CDR3 has 15 residues. CDR3 sequence: CSARVWDRDYNEQFF. DNA for the CDR3: TGCAGTGCTAGGGTTTGGGACAGGGATTACAATGAGCAGTTCTTC.

This clonotype was detected once. V and J are TRBV5-1 and TRBJ1-6; the match to TRBD1 covers 7 bases. This CDR3 comprises 14 residues. Germline CDR1 and CDR2: SGHRS and YFSETQ. J lost 6 bases, V lost 6 bases, and 6 bases had no gene match. The CDR3 loop is CASTRGTANSPLHF. The CDR3 DNA follows: TGCGCCAGCACCCGCGGGACAGCTAATTCACCCCTCCACTTT. Looking up the rest from reference TRBV5-1 and TRBJ1-6 gives the full variable domain: KAGVTQTPRYLIKTRGQQVTLSCSPISGHRSVSWYQQTPGQGLQFLFEYFSETQRNKGNFPGRFSGRQFSNSRSEMNVSTLELGDSALYLCASTRGTANSPLHFGNGTRLTVT.